These T cell receptor beta chains were read from a single sample in a study of T cell responses to AZD1222 COVID-19 vaccine. Profiled with immunoSEQ multiplex PCR; TCRdb holds only in-frame clones, not every one. The table includes 150,000 or so clones, 90% to 95% detected once. Sequencing was performed on peripheral blood, taken on day 0 of AZD1222 vaccination. These receptors all stem from an adult in good health. The CDR3 runs from the conserved cysteine through the conserved F or W. D genes are given only for firm matches. Not every row has a clone size; where given, it reads once, few, many or a size class.

>TRBV3-1/TRBV3-2|TRBJ2-1|.|19|TRBD2
CASSPLQFPSGGALDEQFF
TGTGCCAGCAGCCCTTTACAATTCCCTAGCGGGGGGGCTTTGGATGAGCAGTTCTTC
>TRBV9|TRBJ2-3|.|17|.
CASSVGERGSGMDTQYF
TGTGCCAGCAGCGTAGGGGAAAGGGGGAGCGGTATGGATACGCAGTATTTT
>TRBV2|TRBJ1-2|.|12|.
CATPGPAGGYTF
TGTGCCACTCCGGGCCCTGCGGGGGGCTACACCTTC
>TRBV6-1|TRBJ2-7|.|11|.
CASSPGRDGYF
TGTGCCAGCAGCCCAGGACGCGATGGGTACTTC
>TRBV7-2|TRBJ1-6|.|19|TRBD1
CASSLDEEGGASYNSPLHF
TGTGCCAGCAGCTTAGATGAGGAAGGGGGCGCTTCATATAATTCACCCCTCCACTTT
>TRBV6-6|TRBJ2-1|.|17|TRBD2
CASSPGLAGLLGDEQFF
TGTGCCAGCAGTCCGGGACTAGCGGGATTGTTGGGTGATGAGCAGTTCTTC
>TRBV27|TRBJ2-6|once|15|.
CASSSQRTGANVLTF
TGTGCCAGCAGTTCACAGCGGACTGGGGCCAACGTCCTGACTTTC
>TRBV2|TRBJ1-1|.|15|.
CASSSGRNRDTEAFF
TGTGCCAGCAGTTCGGGAAGGAACAGGGATACTGAAGCTTTCTTT
>TRBV9|TRBJ1-4|.|14|.
CASSPRGDNEKLFF
TGTGCCAGCAGCCCGCGGGGAGACAATGAAAAACTGTTTTTT
>TRBV12-3/TRBV12-4|TRBJ1-2|.|12|.
CASSAVSYGYTF
TGTGCCAGCTCCGCAGTTTCCTATGGCTACACCTTC
>TRBV28|TRBJ1-1|.|13|.
CASSPGRSAEAFF
TGTGCCAGCAGTCCGGGCCGGTCGGCTGAAGCTTTCTTT
>TRBV5-1|TRBJ1-2|.|15|TRBD1
CASSSNTGTGHGYTF
TGCGCCAGCAGCTCAAATACGGGGACAGGGCATGGCTACACCTTC
>TRBV4-2|TRBJ2-7|.|15|TRBD2
CASSRLAGSSYEQYF
TGTGCCAGCAGCCGACTAGCGGGAAGCTCCTACGAGCAGTACTTC